This is a list of T cell receptor beta chains from one sample in a study of blood T cell repertoires in COVID-19. Produced via immunoSEQ multiplex PCR; TCRdb's table is partial and in-frame only. Of about 400,000 clones listed, over 75% are singletons. Source material: PBMCs or T cells enriched from blood (not recorded which). These receptors were taken from a woman aged 40 to 49 with acute COVID-19. Each CDR3 is given with its conserved first and last residue. A D gene is named only where the DNA matches it firmly. Part of the rows lack a size; the others show once, few, many or a class for expanded clones.

TRBV11-2	.	15	TRBJ1-6	.	CASSLVGQGISPLHF	TGTGCCAGCAGCTTAGTGGGACAAGGAATTTCACCCCTCCACTTT
TRBV10-1	once	12	TRBJ2-7	.	CASSLNPYEQYF	TGCGCCAGCAGTCTAAACCCCTACGAGCAGTACTTC
TRBV3-1/TRBV3-2	.	16	TRBJ2-3	TRBD2	CASSRGTSGGSDTQYF	TGTGCCAGCAGCCGAGGGACTAGCGGGGGCTCAGATACGCAGTATTTT
TRBV5-6	.	14	TRBJ1-2	TRBD1	CASSLGPTGRGYTF	TGTGCCAGCAGCCTAGGTCCGACAGGGCGGGGCTACACCTTC
TRBV4-1	.	15	TRBJ1-4	.	CASSQGPGWNEKLFF	TGCGCCAGCAGCCAAGGCCCCGGGTGGAATGAAAAACTGTTTTTT
TRBV4-2	.	15	TRBJ2-1	TRBD2	CASSQGTGRGNEQFF	TGTGCCAGCAGCCAAGGTACGGGGCGGGGGAATGAGCAGTTCTTC
TRBV19	once	15	TRBJ1-6	.	CASSTTGFLNSPLHF	TGTGCCAGTAGTACCACAGGGTTTCTTAATTCACCCCTCCACTTT
TRBV30	.	12	TRBJ1-1	.	CAWSVLVGEAFF	TGTGCCTGGAGTGTACTGGTCGGTGAAGCTTTCTTT
TRBV2	once	14	TRBJ1-2	.	CASRPGSLLYGYTF	TGTGCCAGCAGGCCGGGAAGTTTACTCTATGGCTACACCTTC
TRBV27	.	15	TRBJ2-3	.	CASSLGQGFTDTQYF	TGTGCCAGCAGTTTAGGGCAGGGCTTCACAGATACGCAGTATTTT
TRBV18	.	13	TRBJ1-1	.	CASSHDSNTEAFF	TGTGCCAGCTCACACGACAGTAACACTGAAGCTTTCTTT
TRBV30	.	13	TRBJ1-2	.	CAWREQGSYGYTF	TGTGCCTGGAGAGAACAGGGCTCCTATGGCTACACCTTC
TRBV9	.	13	TRBJ2-7	.	CASSSLSSYEQYF	TGTGCCAGCAGCTCCTTGAGCTCCTACGAGCAGTACTTC
TRBV6-5	.	13	TRBJ1-6	TRBD1	CASGQGRDSPLHF	TGTGCCAGCGGACAGGGTAGGGATTCACCCCTCCACTTT
TRBV24-1	once	17	TRBJ1-3	TRBD1	CATSDFFDRGPGNTIYF	TGTGCCACCAGTGATTTCTTCGACAGGGGCCCTGGAAACACCATATATTTT
TRBV7-2	.	14	TRBJ2-7	TRBD1	CASSSRQGIYEQYF	TGTGCCAGCAGCTCTCGACAGGGAATCTACGAGCAGTACTTC
TRBV2	.	15	TRBJ2-5	TRBD1	CASNPDRGYQETQYF	TGTGCCAGCAATCCGGACAGGGGCTACCAAGAGACCCAGTACTTC
TRBV10-3	few	20	TRBJ1-5	.	CAISESYGPGGGSDNQPQHF	TGTGCCATCAGTGAGTCCTACGGCCCCGGGGGGGGCTCTGACAATCAGCCCCAGCATTTT
TRBV5-3	.	14	TRBJ1-6	TRBD1	CARSLRTGDSPLHF	TGTGCCAGAAGCTTGAGAACAGGGGATTCACCCCTCCACTTT
TRBV24-1	once	18	TRBJ2-1	TRBD2	CATSDPKAGNTDYNEQFF	TGTGCCACCAGTGATCCTAAAGCGGGGAACACAGATTACAATGAGCAGTTCTTC
TRBV25-1	.	15	TRBJ2-1	TRBD2	CASSERTSGNNEQFF	TGTGCCAGCAGTGAACGGACTAGCGGGAACAATGAGCAGTTCTTC
TRBV4-1	.	14	TRBJ1-2	.	CASSLPGRARGYTF	TGCGCCAGCAGCCTCCCCGGCAGGGCGCGGGGCTACACCTTC
TRBV5-1	.	14	TRBJ1-2	.	CASSPLGPGYGYTF	TGCGCCAGCAGCCCCTTGGGCCCGGGGTATGGCTACACCTTC
TRBV7-9	.	16	TRBJ2-5	TRBD1	CASSPAFGQGPETQYF	TGTGCCAGCAGCCCTGCTTTCGGACAGGGACCGGAGACCCAGTACTTC
TRBV7-9	.	15	TRBJ2-7	TRBD1	CASSRGQGGTYEQYF	TGTGCCAGCAGCCGCGGACAGGGGGGAACCTACGAGCAGTACTTC
TRBV12-5	.	12	TRBJ1-5	.	CASGVSNQPQHF	TGTGCTAGTGGCGTTAGCAATCAGCCCCAGCATTTT
TRBV30	few	14	TRBJ2-3	TRBD2	CAWSLSGGTDTQYF	TGTGCCTGGAGTCTAAGCGGGGGAACAGATACGCAGTATTTT
TRBV10-3	.	16	TRBJ2-3	TRBD1	CAISETTGVPADTQYF	TGTGCCATCAGTGAGACCACAGGGGTGCCGGCAGATACGCAGTATTTT
TRBV3-1/TRBV3-2	once	18	TRBJ1-6	TRBD1	CASSQYSTGASYNSPLHF	TGTGCCAGCAGCCAGTACTCCACAGGGGCCTCCTATAATTCACCCCTCCACTTT